A selection of T cell receptor beta chains follows, all from one sample in a study of blood T cell repertoires in COVID-19. The data were produced by immunoSEQ multiplex PCR, yet TCRdb's version contains in-frame clones alone and is incomplete. The repertoire holds more than 95,000 clones, with about 85% as singletons. The sequenced material came from peripheral blood. The receptors come from a human donor in a cohort sampled during active COVID-19. CDR3s include the opening cysteine and the closing phenylalanine or tryptophan. D genes are given only for firm matches. Only part of the rows carry a size: once, few, many, or a class if the clone is expanded.

CDR3	DNA	D	J	V	size
CAVGLAGKNEQFF	TGTGCCGTCGGACTAGCGGGAAAGAATGAGCAGTTCTTC	TRBD2	TRBJ2-1	TRBV28	NA
CASSQSRTSQPQHF	TGCGCCAGCAGTCAATCGAGGACAAGTCAGCCCCAGCATTTT	NA	TRBJ1-5	TRBV23-1	NA
CASSVGVGGDTDTQYF	TGTGCCAGCAGCGTAGGCGTAGGGGGAGACACAGATACGCAGTATTTT	NA	TRBJ2-3	TRBV9	NA
CASSESGLGAGTEAFF	TGCGCCAGCAGTGAGTCGGGTCTGGGCGCCGGAACTGAAGCTTTCTTT	NA	TRBJ1-1	TRBV10-1	NA
CASSQDRAGYEQYF	TGTGCCAGCAGCCAGGACAGGGCCGGCTACGAGCAGTACTTC	TRBD1	TRBJ2-7	TRBV7-7	NA
CASSLETFGQGYSPLHF	TGCGCCAGCAGCTTGGAAACCTTCGGTCAGGGTTATTCACCCCTCCACTTT	NA	TRBJ1-6	TRBV5-1	NA
CAWSVGQGKGNTEAFF	TGTGCCTGGAGTGTAGGCCAGGGAAAGGGGAACACTGAAGCTTTCTTT	NA	TRBJ1-1	TRBV30	NA
CASSLTQPTDTQYF	TGTGCCAGCAGCCTGACTCAACCCACAGATACGCAGTATTTT	NA	TRBJ2-3	TRBV7-2	NA
CASRGRTRDSYGYTF	TGTGCCAGCAGGGGGAGAACCAGGGACAGCTATGGCTACACCTTC	TRBD1	TRBJ1-2	TRBV2	NA
CASSLRLAEGPWNEQFF	TGTGCCAGCAGTTTACGTCTAGCGGAGGGTCCGTGGAATGAGCAGTTCTTC	TRBD2	TRBJ2-1	TRBV28	few
CASSEGGTTEAFF	TGTGCCAGTAGTGAAGGGGGTACCACTGAAGCTTTCTTT	NA	TRBJ1-1	TRBV19	NA
CASSHPRAGDLNWSEQYF	TGTGCCAGCAGCCATCCGCGTGCAGGGGATCTAAATTGGTCCGAGCAGTACTTC	NA	TRBJ2-7	TRBV2	NA
CASSLQGGLYGYTF	TGTGCCAGCAGTTTGCAAGGGGGTCTCTATGGCTACACCTTC	NA	TRBJ1-2	TRBV27	NA
CASSPGQMGNSPLHF	TGTGCCAGTAGTCCCGGACAGATGGGTAATTCACCCCTCCACTTT	NA	TRBJ1-6	TRBV19	NA
CASSSSMRERYNEQFF	TGTGCCAGTAGTAGCTCCATGCGGGAGCGTTACAATGAGCAGTTCTTC	TRBD2	TRBJ2-1	TRBV19	NA
CASSLMASGVAEQFF	TGTGCCAGCAGTTTAATGGCTAGCGGGGTCGCTGAGCAGTTCTTC	TRBD2	TRBJ2-1	TRBV27	few
CASSYVSQGNQPQHF	TGTGCCAGCAGTTACGTGTCGCAGGGCAATCAGCCCCAGCATTTT	NA	TRBJ1-5	TRBV6-5	NA
CASSQEEGVYGYTF	TGTGCCAGCAGCCAAGAAGAGGGGGTCTATGGCTACACCTTC	NA	TRBJ1-2	TRBV14	NA
CASTGFGDTEAFF	TGTGCCAGCACAGGGTTTGGGGACACTGAAGCTTTCTTT	NA	TRBJ1-1	TRBV3-1/TRBV3-2	NA
CASSFGTGNEVREKLFF	TGTGCCAGCAGTTTCGGGACAGGGAACGAGGTCCGGGAAAAACTGTTTTTT	TRBD1	TRBJ1-4	TRBV28	NA
CASSSPPGAGANTGELFF	TGTGCCAGCAGCTCGCCCCCGGGTGCGGGGGCGAACACCGGGGAGCTGTTTTTT	TRBD2	TRBJ2-2	TRBV7-9	NA
CASSEWVGEGHNEQFF	TGTGCCAGCAGTGAATGGGTGGGAGAAGGTCACAATGAGCAGTTCTTC	NA	TRBJ2-1	TRBV25-1	NA
CAWSRQGAWPYEQYF	TGTGCCTGGAGCCGACAGGGGGCCTGGCCCTACGAGCAGTACTTC	TRBD1	TRBJ2-7	TRBV30	once
CSVTTFAVSGANTGELFF	TGCAGCGTTACTACGTTTGCGGTCAGCGGGGCGAACACCGGGGAGCTGTTTTTT	TRBD2	TRBJ2-2	TRBV29-1	NA
CASSLERRASGANTGELFF	TGTGCCAGCAGCTTAGAACGACGGGCTAGCGGAGCTAACACCGGGGAGCTGTTTTTT	TRBD2	TRBJ2-2	TRBV11-2	NA
CAWNQQGAVNSPLHF	TGTGCCTGGAATCAACAGGGGGCTGTGAATTCACCCCTCCACTTT	TRBD1	TRBJ1-6	TRBV30	NA
CATSDPPGLAGLNTGELFF	TGTGCCACCAGTGATCCGCCGGGACTAGCGGGGCTGAACACCGGGGAGCTGTTTTTT	TRBD2	TRBJ2-2	TRBV24-1	NA
CSASVPTSGTNEQFF	TGCAGTGCTAGTGTTCCGACTAGCGGGACGAATGAGCAGTTCTTC	TRBD2	TRBJ2-1	TRBV20-1	NA
CASSFGGRANFWASTDTQYF	TGTGCCAGCAGCTTCGGCGGGAGGGCCAATTTTTGGGCAAGCACAGATACGCAGTATTTT	TRBD2	TRBJ2-3	TRBV5-4	NA
CAWSGTVTDTQYF	TGTGCCTGGAGTGGGACAGTCACAGATACGCAGTATTTT	NA	TRBJ2-3	TRBV30	NA
CASSLGGTGFEQYF	TGTGCCAGCAGCTTAGGAGGGACAGGGTTCGAGCAGTACTTC	TRBD1	TRBJ2-7	TRBV11-3	NA
CASSPPTSGRGELFF	TGTGCCAGCTCACCACCGACTAGCGGGAGAGGGGAGCTGTTTTTT	TRBD2	TRBJ2-2	TRBV18	NA
CASSLSYSGAGGNTIYF	TGTGCCAGCAGTTTATCGTACTCTGGGGCCGGGGGAAACACCATATATTTT	NA	TRBJ1-3	TRBV27	NA
CASSLVSSGRHTQYF	TGTGCCAGCAGCTTAGTGTCTAGCGGGAGACATACGCAGTATTTT	TRBD2	TRBJ2-3	TRBV11-2	NA
CASSLNRGRYNEQFF	TGTGCCAGCAGCTTAAACAGGGGTAGGTACAATGAGCAGTTCTTC	TRBD1	TRBJ2-1	TRBV11-3	NA
CASSILPSGTGGQEQYF	TGTGCCAGTAGTATCCTCCCCTCCGGGACAGGGGGTCAAGAGCAGTACTTC	TRBD1	TRBJ2-7	TRBV19	NA
CASSQPLTGGVGEAFF	TGTGCCAGCAGCCAACCACTTACAGGGGGCGTCGGGGAAGCTTTCTTT	TRBD1	TRBJ1-1	TRBV3-1/TRBV3-2	NA
CASRELGTGVGNEQFF	TGTGCCAGTAGGGAACTCGGGACAGGGGTGGGAAATGAGCAGTTCTTC	TRBD1	TRBJ2-1	TRBV19	few
CSAGTGFEQYF	TGCAGTGCAGGGACAGGTTTCGAGCAGTACTTC	TRBD1	TRBJ2-7	TRBV20-1	NA
CASRTGTDNSPLHF	TGTGCCAGCAGAACCGGGACAGACAATTCACCCCTCCACTTT	TRBD1	TRBJ1-6	TRBV7-9	few
CAWSVEGVQPQHF	TGTGCCTGGAGTGTCGAAGGGGTCCAGCCCCAGCATTTT	NA	TRBJ1-5	TRBV30	NA
CASSEAGLSPGNTIYF	TGTGCCAGCAGTGAAGCCGGACTGTCCCCAGGAAACACCATATATTTT	NA	TRBJ1-3	TRBV6-1	NA
CASSLVREGQDEQFF	TGCGCCAGCAGCTTGGTCCGGGAGGGCCAAGATGAGCAGTTCTTC	TRBD2	TRBJ2-1	TRBV5-1	once
CAAVPSSPDTQYF	TGTGCCGCGGTCCCATCGTCCCCGGATACGCAGTATTTT	NA	TRBJ2-3	TRBV24-1	once
CASGELMAVSYEQYF	TGTGCCAGCGGGGAGTTGATGGCGGTCTCCTACGAGCAGTACTTC	NA	TRBJ2-7	TRBV7-8	NA
CASSTSPTDTQYF	NA	NA	TRBJ2-3	TRBV11-2	NA
CASSTTRQGQETQYF	TGTGCCAGCAGCACCACTCGACAGGGCCAAGAGACCCAGTACTTC	TRBD1	TRBJ2-5	TRBV7-8	NA
CASSPESATNEKLFF	TGCGCCAGCAGCCCGGAGTCTGCAACTAATGAAAAACTGTTTTTT	NA	TRBJ1-4	TRBV5-1	NA
CASSLEAGGLVYEQYF	TGTGCCAGCAGCTTAGAAGCGGGAGGGTTGGTTTACGAGCAGTACTTC	TRBD2	TRBJ2-7	TRBV7-2	NA
CASSLAGRGSDEKLFF	TGCGCCAGCAGCTTGGCCGGGCGGGGCTCGGATGAAAAACTGTTTTTT	NA	TRBJ1-4	TRBV5-1	NA
CASSFRAYPLNTEAFF	TGTGCCAGCAGTTTCCGCGCGTACCCTCTGAACACTGAAGCTTTCTTT	NA	TRBJ1-1	TRBV27	NA
CASTLGRAESGYTF	TGCGCCAGCACCCTCGGGCGGGCAGAGAGTGGCTACACCTTC	NA	TRBJ1-2	TRBV5-1	NA
CASSQGQAINQPQHF	TGTGCCAGCAGTCAGGGACAGGCAATAAATCAGCCCCAGCATTTT	TRBD1	TRBJ1-5	TRBV6-6	NA
CASSLDRVLGYTF	TGCGCCAGCAGCTTGGACAGGGTTTTGGGCTACACCTTC	NA	TRBJ1-2	TRBV5-1	NA
CASSLSRGSKAFF	TGTGCCAGCAGTTTATCCCGGGGATCAAAGGCTTTCTTT	NA	TRBJ1-1	TRBV27	NA